The 23 T cell receptor beta chains in this list originate from one sample, sequenced in a study of Graves' ophthalmopathy and Graves' hyperthyroidism. The study amplified TCR beta CDR3 regions using RNA transcripts. Amplification began with first-round RT-PCR using HTBI primers, then second-round multiplex PCR was performed. TCRdb recomputed calls from the multiplex PCR reads with MiXCR, one row per CDR3 protein. The sample gives almost 750,000 distinct CDR3 sequences, 40% of which show up once; 35% to 55% is in the top ten. The sample comprised peripheral blood. These receptors were obtained from an adult man with Graves' ophthalmopathy.

This clonotype occurred once. The chain recombines TRBV19 with TRBJ1-5, with D maybe TRBD1 (5 bases). The V and J ends lost 3 bases and 0 bases respectively, with 12 bases between them. The V gene's germline CDR1 is LNHDA and CDR2 SQIVND (reference sequence). This CDR3 is 16 amino acids long. The CDR3 nucleotides read TGTGCCAGTAGTATGGAGGGGATACATAGCAATCAGCCCCAGCATTTT. Translating gives CASSMEGIHSNQPQHF.

This clonotype was seen more than once but under ten times. The genes are TRBV2 and TRBJ1-2, with a weak D call TRBD1 (5 bases). The germline CDR1 and CDR2 sequences are SNHLY and FYNNEI. Trimming cost V 3 bases and J 4 bases, with 12 bases left between them. The CDR3 is 14 amino acids. The DNA of the CDR3 is TGTGCCAGCAGTGAGGGGCCTATGGGCTATGGCTACACCTTC. It translates to CASSEGPMGYGYTF.

This sequence joins TRBV9 and TRBJ1-5, with D unclear. Germline V gene lookup returns CDR1 SGDLS and CDR2 YYNGEE. This CDR3 has 15 residues. V was clipped by 3 bases and J by 3 bases, with 13 bases between them. The CDR3 reads CASSAGGESNQPQHF. DNA of the CDR3: TGTGCCAGCAGCGCCGGCGGAGAATCCAATCAGCCCCAGCATTTT.

About this clonotype: The junction differs from germline at one of its ends, possibly a read error. The chain combines TRBV10-3 with TRBJ1-4, with D hard to call. Germline loops: CDR1 ENHRY, CDR2 SYGVKD. This CDR3 has 15 amino acids. The CDR3 protein is CASSATGYANEKLFF. In DNA, the CDR3 is TGTGCCAGCAGTGCGACGGGGTACGCTAATGAAAAACTGTTTTTT.

This clonotype has more than one count but fewer than ten. J is TRBJ1-2 and V is TRBV6-5; the D gene is possibly TRBD1 (6 bases). V lost 10 bases and J 8 bases, leaving 17 bases between the germline ends. This CDR3 is 12 amino acids long. Germline V gene sequence: CDR1 MNHEY, CDR2 SVGAGI. The CDR3 loop reads CATTGRREGYTF. CDR3 DNA sequence: TGTGCCACGACAGGCCGGAGGGAGGGCTACACCTTC.

V and J are TRBV15 and TRBJ1-5, with D unclear. The CDR3 is 13 amino acids. The ends were cut back, 1 base at V and 5 bases at J, with 6 bases in the middle. The V gene's germline CDR1 is LNHNV and CDR2 YYDKDF (reference sequence). CDR3 coding DNA: TGTGCCACCAGCAGAGGGGGAGATCAGCCCCAGCATTTT. Translation gives CATSRGGDQPQHF.

The genes are TRBV10-3 and TRBJ1-3; D is unclear. Trimming cost V 10 bases and J 0 bases, with 10 bases left between them. This CDR3 comprises 13 residues. The germline CDR1 and CDR2 sequences are ENHRY and SYGVKD. In DNA form, the CDR3 reads TGTGCCAGCTGTGACGACTCTGGAAACACCATATATTTT. It translates to CASCDDSGNTIYF.

The V call is TRBV5-4, the J call TRBJ2-3; D remains ambiguous. The germline gives CDR1 SGHNT, CDR2 YYREEE (reference sequence). Trimming cost V 4 bases and J 2 bases, with 14 bases left between them. This CDR3 spans 15 amino acids. The CDR3 spells CASSQTAPYTDTQYF. Here the CDR3 DNA reads TGTGCCAGCAGCCAAACAGCGCCCTACACAGATACGCAGTATTTT.

This clonotype showed up just a few times. The genes are TRBV11-1 and TRBJ2-7, with a possible D match to TRBD1 (5 bases). CDR3 length: 13 amino acids. Trimming cost V 5 bases and J 3 bases, with 11 bases left between them. The germline V gene encodes CDR1 SGHAT and CDR2 FQDESV (reference sequence). The CDR3, as DNA: TGTGCCAGCAGCGTCCGACAGAACTACGAGCAGTACTTC. Protein product: CASSVRQNYEQYF.

Ten or more counts support this clonotype. This chain connects TRBV29-1 to TRBJ2-5, with D possibly TRBD1 on 5 matching bases. The CDR3 spans 18 residues. V dropped 1 base and J dropped 2 bases, with 23 bases sitting between them. Germline loops: CDR1 SQVTM, CDR2 ANQGSEA. The CDR3 DNA sequence: TGCAGCGTTGAAGTTCGTCAGGGTCACCGATCCCAGCAAGAGACCCAGTACTTC. Translating gives CSVEVRQGHRSQQETQYF.

The rearrangement links TRBV29-1 to TRBJ1-4; the D gene is possibly TRBD1 (6 bases). The CDR3 has 12 residues. Germline values: CDR1 SQVTM, CDR2 ANQGSEA. The germline V and J ends were trimmed by 8 bases and 6 bases, with 13 bases remaining between them. This chain's CDR3 is CSQTGIDEKLFF. CDR3 coding DNA: TGCAGCCAAACAGGGATCGATGAAAAACTGTTTTTT.

The CDR3 protein is CASSVTGQGEQYF. The CDR3 DNA reads TGTGCCAGCAGCGTAACGGGACAGGGCGAGCAGTACTTC. The V gene is TRBV9, the J gene TRBJ2-7; 9 bases are a match to TRBD1. Germline V gene data show CDR1 as SGDLS and CDR2 as YYNGEE. V shed 1 base, J shed 6 bases, and the junction held 2 bases outside the gene matches. The CDR3 runs 13 residues.

V gene TRBV29-1 combines with J gene TRBJ1-4; 9 bases agree with TRBD1. The CDR3 extends over 18 amino acids. CDR1 is SQVTM and CDR2 is ANQGSEA in the germline V gene. J was trimmed by 8 bases and V by 0 bases; bases with no gene match: 16. The CDR3 loop is CSVEDYSRDRERREKLFF. CDR3 DNA sequence: TGCAGCGTTGAAGATTATTCTAGGGACAGGGAGCGACGGGAAAAACTGTTTTTT.

This clonotype was counted only a few times. V and J are TRBV13 and TRBJ2-7; no clear D gene. CDR3 size: 14 residues. V was shortened by 5 bases and J by 7 bases, with 18 bases between the two germline ends. Per the germline V gene, CDR1 is PRHDT and CDR2 is FYEKMQ (reference sequence). The CDR3 region is CASSVRASFWEQYF. Here the CDR3 DNA reads TGTGCCAGCAGCGTTCGCGCCTCGTTTTGGGAGCAGTACTTC.

On this clonotype: This may arise from a read error, as a much more abundant clone is one base away. The chain carries TRBV11-1 and TRBJ2-2; D call uncertain. V lost 9 bases and J 6 bases, leaving 17 bases between the germline ends. The CDR3 consists of 14 residues. CDR1 is SGHAT, CDR2 FQDESV, per germline (reference sequence). CDR3 sequence (DNA): TGTGCCAGTAGTATCCCGTGGGCAGCCGGGGAGCTGTTTTTT. Encoded protein: CASSIPWAAGELFF.

This chain joins TRBV29-1 and TRBJ1-2; a weak D match, TRBD1 (6 bases). The ends were cut back, 0 bases at V and 2 bases at J, with 16 bases in the middle. The CDR3 covers 16 residues. From germline, CDR1 is SQVTM and CDR2 ANQGSEA. The CDR3 reads CSVEDLMGGPNYGYTF. CDR3 in DNA: TGCAGCGTTGAAGATCTTATGGGGGGCCCAAACTATGGCTACACCTTC.

This clonotype was detected a few times. The V and J genes are TRBV4-3 and TRBJ1-2; no firm D call. Trimming took off 1 base at V and 6 bases at J, with 12 bases between the two ends. Germline V gene sequence: CDR1 LGHNA, CDR2 YSLEER. The CDR3 is 14 residues long. The CDR3 region has the DNA TGCGCCAGCAGCCAAGCCGTCAGCCGGGATGGCTACACCTTC. Translating it yields CASSQAVSRDGYTF.

The rearrangement links TRBV20-1 to TRBJ2-7; tentatively, D is TRBD2 (5 bases). Germline V CDR1 and CDR2: DFQATT, SNEGSKA (reference sequence). This CDR3 has 12 residues. The V gene lost 7 bases and the J gene lost 6 bases, with 16 bases spanning the gap. The CDR3 nucleotides are TGCAGTGTTAACAAGCGCGGGCGCGAGCAGTACTTC. It is translated as CSVNKRGREQYF.

V usage is TRBV29-1 and J usage is TRBJ1-5; D might be TRBD1 (5 bases). The CDR3 is 13 amino acids. From germline, CDR1 is SQVTM and CDR2 ANQGSEA. The germline V and J ends were trimmed by 7 bases and 3 bases, with 13 bases remaining between them. The chain's CDR3 is CSGVGHINQPQHF. CDR3 nucleotides: TGCAGCGGAGTAGGACACATCAATCAGCCCCAGCATTTT.

This chain uses TRBV5-5 with TRBJ2-6; weak D call: TRBD2 (6 bases). The length of the CDR3 is 16 residues. The V gene's germline CDR1 is SGHKS and CDR2 YYEKEE (reference sequence). V lost 4 bases to trimming and J lost 1 base, with 12 bases between them. The CDR3 region has the DNA TGTGCCAGCAGCATGAGCGGGTATTCTGGGGCCAACGTCCTGACTTTC. Its protein is CASSMSGYSGANVLTF.

The V call is TRBV25-1, the J call TRBJ2-6; no clear D. Per the germline V gene, CDR1 is MGHDK and CDR2 is SYGVNS. The CDR3 extends over 15 amino acids. Trimming pared 2 bases from V and 2 bases from J, leaving 7 bases between. DNA for the CDR3: TGTGCCAGCAGTGAAGGCCGGGCTGGGGCCAACGTCCTGACTTTC. Translation: CASSEGRAGANVLTF.

The V call is TRBV25-1, the J call TRBJ1-3; D is possibly TRBD1 (6 bases). CDR1 MGHDK and CDR2 SYGVNS come from the germline V gene. V was trimmed by 7 bases and J by 2 bases, leaving 12 bases between them. CDR3 length equals 14 residues. The chain's CDR3 is CASTSGGTGNTIYF. The CDR3 region has the DNA TGTGCCAGCACTTCCGGGGGCACTGGAAACACCATATATTTT.

This clonotype has more than one count but fewer than ten. The chain carries TRBV5-1 and TRBJ2-5; 9 bases align to TRBD2. The V and J ends lost 4 bases and 5 bases, in that order; junction bases with no gene match: 6. CDR1 SGHRS and CDR2 YFSETQ come from the germline V gene. The CDR3 covers 14 residues. DNA for the CDR3: TGCGCCAGCAGCCCAACTAGCGGGTTGGAGACCCAGTACTTC. Protein: CASSPTSGLETQYF.